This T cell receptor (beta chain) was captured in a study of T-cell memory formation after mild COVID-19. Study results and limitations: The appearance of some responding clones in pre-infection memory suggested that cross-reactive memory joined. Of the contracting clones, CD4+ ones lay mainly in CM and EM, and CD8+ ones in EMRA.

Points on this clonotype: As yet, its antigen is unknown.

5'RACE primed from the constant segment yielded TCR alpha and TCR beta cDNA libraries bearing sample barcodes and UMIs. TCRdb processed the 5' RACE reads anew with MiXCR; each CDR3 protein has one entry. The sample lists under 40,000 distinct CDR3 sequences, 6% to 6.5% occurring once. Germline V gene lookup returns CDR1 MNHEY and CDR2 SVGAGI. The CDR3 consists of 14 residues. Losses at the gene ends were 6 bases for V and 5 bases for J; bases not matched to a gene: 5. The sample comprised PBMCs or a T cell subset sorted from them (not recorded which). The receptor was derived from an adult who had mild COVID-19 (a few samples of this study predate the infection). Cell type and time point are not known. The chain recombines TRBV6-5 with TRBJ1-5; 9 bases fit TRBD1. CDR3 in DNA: TGTGCCAGCAGCCGGGGACAGGGAGATCAGCCCCAGCATTTT. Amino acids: CASSRGQGDQPQHF.